These 2 T cell receptor beta chains came from one sample sequenced in a study of T cells in women clearing cervical HPV infection. Sequencing was performed with immunoSEQ multiplex PCR; in TCRdb, only in-frame clones are kept and a portion is missing. This sample's clone table lists around 39,000 clones. The sequencing input was blood buffy coat. These receptors were taken from a woman between 18 and 70 years old with a cervical HPV16 infection that either progressed to CIN3+ or cleared (not recorded which).

The CDR3 reads CASSPQGKYGYTF. The part of the CDR3 DNA that was read is TGTGCCAGCTCACCACAGGGGAAGTATGGC. The chain links TRBV18 to TRBJ1-2, with a tentative D call TRBD1 (5 bases). Read data end 3 residues before the CDR3 end; the end is taken from the germline J gene. V lost 1 base and J 5 bases, leaving 8 bases between the germline ends. The CDR3 consists of 13 residues. Germline V gene lookup returns CDR1 KGHSH and CDR2 LQKENI.

Worth noting for this clone: The read ends 3 residues early relative to the CDR3; the germline J gene fills the gap. The gene calls are TRBV5-6 and TRBJ2-3; D is perhaps TRBD1 (6 bases). V gave up 5 bases and J gave up 7 bases, with 20 bases separating them. Looked up from germline, CDR1 is SGHDT and CDR2 is YYEEEE. This CDR3 comprises 15 residues. The sequenced CDR3 bases are TGTGCCAGCAGTCGGACAGCCGATTTGACCTATACG. Its protein product is CASSRTADLTYT. The CDR3, in full, reads CASSRTADLTYTQYF.